Presented here are 10 T cell receptor beta chains from one specimen sequenced in a study of blood T cell repertoires in COVID-19. Method: immunoSEQ multiplex PCR; TCRdb's copy keeps in-frame clones and lacks some. This sample has over 350,000 clones, with around 89% found just once. The material sequenced was PBMCs or T cells enriched from blood (not recorded which). Receptor source: a woman under 40 with acute COVID-19.

This chain's CDR3 is CAVSGQGSNQPQHF. The CDR3 DNA sequence: TGTGCCGTGTCGGGACAGGGCTCCAATCAGCCCCAGCATTTT. The chain links TRBV6-6 to TRBJ1-5; 9 nucleotides match TRBD1. With V trimmed by 11 bases and J by 3 bases, 8 bases remained unmatched. This CDR3 spans 14 amino acids. The V gene's germline CDR1 is MNHNY and CDR2 SVGAGI (reference sequence).

The rearrangement links TRBV24-1 to TRBJ2-2; 8 bases are a match to TRBD1. V trimming: 4 bases; J trimming: 1 base; junction bases outside the gene matches: 4. The V gene's germline CDR1 is KGHDR and CDR2 SFDVKD. This CDR3 region has 16 residues. CDR3 region: CATSDNGQGNTGELFF. The CDR3 DNA reads as TGTGCCACCAGTGACAACGGACAGGGGAACACCGGGGAGCTGTTTTTT.

The chain employs TRBV5-6 and TRBJ1-2, with TRBD1 matching over 8 bases. The length of the CDR3 is 13 residues. V was pared by 4 bases and J by 7 bases, with 6 bases of the junction left unmatched. Germline-derived CDR1 and CDR2 are SGHDT and YYEEEE. In nucleotides, the CDR3 is TGTGCCAGCAGCCTTGGACAGGGAAGTGGCTACACCTTC. Residues: CASSLGQGSGYTF.

This sequence joins TRBV7-2 and TRBJ1-4; 10 nucleotides line up with TRBD1. The CDR3 has 15 residues. V dropped 4 bases and J dropped 8; count of bases not matched to a gene: 7. In germline, CDR1 is SGHTA, CDR2 FQGNSA. CDR3 sequence reads: CASSSRDRGREKLFF. CDR3 sequence (DNA): TGTGCCAGCAGCTCCCGGGACAGGGGCAGAGAAAAACTGTTTTTT.

The chain recombines TRBV11-2 with TRBJ2-2; 14 nucleotides align to TRBD2. With 5 bases clipped from V and 5 bases from J, the junction kept 10 bases outside the gene matches. CDR3 length equals 18 residues. CDR1 is SGHAT and CDR2 is FQNNGV in the germline V gene. The CDR3 bases are TGTGCCAGCAGCACCGGACTAGCGGGGGGCCCGGGGACCGGGGAGCTGTTTTTT. It specifies CASSTGLAGGPGTGELFF.

The chain recombines TRBV5-6 with TRBJ2-7, with 7 bases that match TRBD1. The CDR3 is made up of 14 amino acids. V was pared by 5 bases and J by 2 bases, with 7 bases of the junction left unmatched. The V gene's germline CDR1 is SGHDT and CDR2 YYEEEE. The CDR3 spells CASSIGQVPYEQYF. In DNA, the CDR3 is TGTGCCAGCAGTATCGGACAGGTACCCTACGAGCAGTACTTC.

The chain's CDR3 is CATSRVVSSYEQYF. CDR3 nucleotides: TGTGCCACCAGCAGAGTGGTGAGCTCCTACGAGCAGTACTTC. This chain uses TRBV15 with TRBJ2-7; D uncertain. V lost 1 base, J lost 0 bases, and 7 bases lay in between. The CDR3 is 14 amino acids. In germline, CDR1 is LNHNV, CDR2 YYDKDF (reference sequence). Complete variable domain (other parts from reference TRBV15 and TRBJ2-7): DAMVIQNPRYQVTQFGKPVTLSCSQTLNHNVMYWYQQKSSQAPKLLFHYYDKDFNNEADTPDNFQSRRPNTSFCFLDIRSPGLGDTAMYLCATSRVVSSYEQYFGPGTRLTVT.

The chain recombines TRBV11-2 with TRBJ2-2; TRBD2 matches at 10 bases. The germline V gene encodes CDR1 SGHAT and CDR2 FQNNGV. Germline trimming cut 7 bases from V and 5 bases from J; bases unmatched to any gene: 13. The CDR3 loop spans 17 amino acids. CDR3 DNA: TGTGCCAGCACCCGAGGCCTGGAGCGGGGGGGTACCGGGGAGCTGTTTTTT. Residues: CASTRGLERGGTGELFF.

As concerns this clone: The same CDR3 can be traced to other DNA sequences in this sample. The J gene is TRBJ2-7, the V gene TRBV4-1, with D perhaps TRBD1 (5 bases). Germline CDR1 and CDR2: MGHRA and YSYEKL. This CDR3 is 13 amino acids long. The V end lost 0 bases, the J end lost 4 bases, and 7 bases lay between the germline ends. CDR3 loop: CASSQETEYEQYF. The CDR3 nucleotides are TGCGCCAGCAGCCAAGAGACAGAGTACGAGCAGTACTTC.

The chain is built from TRBV5-6 and TRBJ2-7; maybe TRBD2 (6 bases). The germline V gene has CDR1 SGHDT and CDR2 YYEEEE. The CDR3 extends over 14 amino acids. Trimming left V 4 bases short and J 3 bases short, with 14 bases between. CDR3 bases: TGTGCCAGCAGCGCCCAGGGAGGCCTCTACGAGCAGTACTTC. Its translation: CASSAQGGLYEQYF. The variable domain in full, with the rest retrieved from reference TRBV5-6 and TRBJ2-7, is DAGVTQSPTHLIKTRGQQVTLRCSPKSGHDTVSWYQQALGQGPQFIFQYYEEEERQRGNFPDRFSGHQFPNYSSELNVNALLLGDSALYLCASSAQGGLYEQYFGPGTRLTVT.